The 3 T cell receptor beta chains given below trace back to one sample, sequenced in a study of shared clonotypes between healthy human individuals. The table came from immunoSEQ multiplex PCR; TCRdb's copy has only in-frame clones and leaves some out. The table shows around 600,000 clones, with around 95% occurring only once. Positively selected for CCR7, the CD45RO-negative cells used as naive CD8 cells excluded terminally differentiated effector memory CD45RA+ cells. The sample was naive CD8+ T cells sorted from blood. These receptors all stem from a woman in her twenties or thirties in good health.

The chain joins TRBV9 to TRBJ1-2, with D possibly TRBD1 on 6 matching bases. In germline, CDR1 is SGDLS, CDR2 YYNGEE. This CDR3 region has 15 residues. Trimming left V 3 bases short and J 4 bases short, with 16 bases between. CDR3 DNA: TGTGCCAGCAGCGAGGGTTACAGGGAAACCTATGGCTACACCTTC. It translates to CASSEGYRETYGYTF.

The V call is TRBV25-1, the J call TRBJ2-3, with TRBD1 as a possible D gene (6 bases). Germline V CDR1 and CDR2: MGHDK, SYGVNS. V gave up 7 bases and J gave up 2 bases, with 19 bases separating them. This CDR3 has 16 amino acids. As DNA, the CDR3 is TGTGCCAGCACTAGTGTCCTCCAGGGGAACACAGATACGCAGTATTTT. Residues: CASTSVLQGNTDTQYF. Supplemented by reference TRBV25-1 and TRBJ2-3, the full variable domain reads EADIYQTPRYLVIGTGKKITLECSQTMGHDKMYWYQQDPGMELHLIHYSYGVNSTEKGDLSSESTVSRIRTEHFPLTLESARPSHTSQYLCASTSVLQGNTDTQYFGPGTRLTVL.

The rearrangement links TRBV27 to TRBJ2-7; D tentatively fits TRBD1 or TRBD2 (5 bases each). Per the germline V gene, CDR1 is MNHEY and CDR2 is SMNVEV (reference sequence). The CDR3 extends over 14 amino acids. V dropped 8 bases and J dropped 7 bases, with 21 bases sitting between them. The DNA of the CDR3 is TGTGCCAGCTGCCCCCGGGACGGCTCTGGGGAGCAGTACTTC. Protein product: CASCPRDGSGEQYF.